These 30 T cell receptor beta chains originate from one sample sequenced in a study of blood T cell repertoires in COVID-19. Repertoires were generated with immunoSEQ multiplex PCR, while TCRdb's copy carries only in-frame clones and drops some. The sample includes around 190,000 clones, around 86% of them seen just once. The sequenced sample was PBMCs or T cells enriched from blood (not recorded which). All receptors derive from a woman aged 40 to 50 in a cohort exposed to, infected with or recovered from COVID-19 (not recorded which).

Ten or more counts support this clone. The chain uses TRBV6-1 and TRBJ2-2, with a tentative D call TRBD1 (5 bases). CDR1 and CDR2 from the germline V gene are MNHNS and SASEGT. CDR3 length: 16 amino acids. V dropped 4 bases and J dropped 7 bases, with 19 bases sitting between them. CDR3 sequence (DNA): TGTGCCAGCAGTGCGATAAGCCAGGGATTGGGCGGGGAGCTGTTTTTT. This gives the protein CASSAISQGLGGELFF.

The DNA of the CDR3 is TGCGCCAGCAGCCGACTAGCGAACAATGAGCAGTTCTTC. It translates to CASSRLANNEQFF. The chain is built from TRBV10-1 and TRBJ2-1; 8 nucleotides align to TRBD2. Germline CDR1 reads WNHNN; CDR2 reads SYGVQD (reference sequence). V trimming: 6 bases; J trimming: 5 bases; junction bases outside the gene matches: 3. CDR3 size: 13 residues.

The chain employs TRBV28 and TRBJ1-5; 7 bases map to TRBD1. The J segment lost 5 bases and the V segment lost 1 base, leaving 8 bases of the junction unmatched. This CDR3 has 16 residues. Looked up from germline, CDR1 is MDHEN and CDR2 is SYDVKM. CDR3 bases: TGTGCCAGCAGTTTATTCGGCAGGGGGATTGATCAGCCCCAGCATTTT. Translation: CASSLFGRGIDQPQHF.

The chain uses TRBV11-3 and TRBJ2-7; tentative D call: TRBD1 (6 bases). The CDR3 is made up of 15 amino acids. The V and J ends lost 6 bases and 3 bases respectively, with 18 bases between them. Germline V gives CDR1 SGHNT, CDR2 YENEEA. The CDR3 protein is CASSSPTTGLYEQYF. CDR3 nucleotide sequence: TGTGCCAGCAGTTCACCTACTACAGGGCTCTACGAGCAGTACTTC.

J is TRBJ2-1 and V is TRBV4-1; 8 bases agree with TRBD2. The CDR3 sequence is 16 residues long. Germline-derived CDR1 and CDR2 are MGHRA and YSYEKL. V lost 4 bases and J lost 7; bases outside the gene matches: 12. The DNA of the CDR3 is TGCGCCAGCAGCCCCAATTCGGGGGGGCCGTGGAATGAGCAGTTCTTC. It codes for CASSPNSGGPWNEQFF.

This rearrangement joins TRBV6-5 to TRBJ1-1, with a tentative D call TRBD1 (5 bases). Germline V gives CDR1 MNHEY, CDR2 SVGAGI. The CDR3 extends over 14 amino acids. Trimming removed 6 bases at V and 5 bases at J, with 16 bases between. This CDR3 is CASRMLPGGTEAFF. CDR3 bases: TGTGCCAGCAGGATGTTACCTGGGGGGACTGAAGCTTTCTTT.

The V call is TRBV28, the J call TRBJ1-5; weak D call: TRBD1 (5 bases). The CDR3 length is 14 residues. V lost 3 bases to trimming and J lost 2 bases, with 8 bases between them. Germline loops: CDR1 MDHEN, CDR2 SYDVKM. CDR3 bases: TGTGCCAGCAGTTTCGGCAGGGGCAATCAGCCCCAGCATTTT. Protein: CASSFGRGNQPQHF.

This sequence joins TRBV7-9 and TRBJ1-5; 7 positions match TRBD1. The CDR3 runs to 16 residues. Trimming removed 5 bases from V and 1 base from J; junction bases left unmatched: 8. Germline V lookup: CDR1 SEHNR, CDR2 FQNEAQ (reference sequence). The DNA for the CDR3 is TGTGCCAGCAGCCGCGGCCGACAGGGCAGCAATCAGCCCCAGCATTTT. It codes for CASSRGRQGSNQPQHF.

The gene calls are TRBV11-2 and TRBJ2-2, with D maybe TRBD1 (6 bases). The CDR3 totals 15 residues. Germline lookup yields CDR1 SGHAT and CDR2 FQNNGV. Between the trimmed V and J ends, which lost 5 bases and 4 bases, there was a span of 14 bases. CDR3: CASSTEYRATGELFF. The DNA of the CDR3 is TGTGCCAGCAGCACAGAATACAGGGCCACCGGGGAGCTGTTTTTT.

This sequence joins TRBV21-1 and TRBJ1-2; the table's D gene call, TRBD1, was not cross checked with the DNA. TRBV21-1 is given as a pseudogene. The CDR3 is made up of 13 amino acids. CDR3 protein: CASSKSPNYGYTF. The CDR3 nucleotides are TGTGCCAGCAGCAAATCCCCAAACTATGGCTACACCTTC.

This clone was seen once. The chain is built from TRBV5-1 and TRBJ2-1; 9 bases are shared with TRBD1. Trimming at V came to 1 base and at J to 7 bases, leaving 6 bases not matched to a gene. CDR1 is SGHRS, CDR2 YFSETQ, per germline. CDR3 length: 15 amino acids. DNA of the CDR3: TGCGCCAGCAGCTTGAGGACAGGGGAAATGAATGAGCAGTTCTTC. Translated, it gives CASSLRTGEMNEQFF.

The J gene is TRBJ1-1, the V gene TRBV2; D may be TRBD1 (5 bases). V lost 3 bases and J 8 bases, leaving 10 bases between the germline ends. Germline CDR1 reads SNHLY; CDR2 reads FYNNEI. The CDR3 length is 12 residues. CDR3 DNA sequence: TGTGCCAGCAGTGACAGGGTCGTGGAAGCTTTCTTT. Translated: CASSDRVVEAFF.

Here the CDR3 reads CASIGTGATEAFF. The CDR3 DNA follows: TGTGCCTCCATAGGGACAGGGGCCACTGAAGCTTTCTTT. This chain links TRBV27 with TRBJ1-1; 10 bases map to TRBD1. V lost 11 bases to trimming and J lost 4 bases; unmatched junction nucleotides: 7. Per germline, CDR1 MNHEY and CDR2 SMNVEV (reference sequence). This CDR3 is built from 13 residues.

J is TRBJ1-1 and V is TRBV7-6; D not certain. Germline V gene lookup returns CDR1 SGHVS and CDR2 FNYEAQ. The CDR3 sequence is 16 residues long. V shed 5 bases and J shed 1 base, with 17 bases lying between them. CDR3 DNA: TGTGCCAGCAGCCCCCTGTCGAGGATCGGGAACACTGAAGCTTTCTTT. As protein: CASSPLSRIGNTEAFF.

The V gene is TRBV5-1, the J gene TRBJ1-1, with unresolved D. CDR3 length: 14 residues. V dropped 0 bases and J dropped 4 bases, with 10 bases sitting between them. Germline CDR1 reads SGHRS; CDR2 reads YFSETQ. As DNA, the CDR3 is TGCGCCAGCAGCTTGGACAGCCTGTTCACTGAAGCTTTCTTT. Its protein product is CASSLDSLFTEAFF.

This clone was seen more than once but under ten times. The chain recombines TRBV6-5 with TRBJ1-2; TRBD1 agrees at 8 bases. Germline V gene sequence: CDR1 MNHEY, CDR2 SVGAGI. J was trimmed by 4 bases and V by 8 bases; bases with no gene match: 3. CDR3 length: 12 amino acids. The CDR3 spells CASRTGIYGYTF. CDR3 nucleotides: TGTGCCAGCCGGACAGGGATCTATGGCTACACCTTC.

V is TRBV2 and J is TRBJ1-1, with D possibly matching TRBD1 (5 bases). The CDR3 runs 14 residues. Per germline, CDR1 SNHLY and CDR2 FYNNEI. The V and J ends lost 7 bases and 3 bases respectively, with 15 bases between them. CDR3 DNA: TGTGCCAGCATTTTACAGGAGACGGACACTGAAGCTTTCTTT. This gives the protein CASILQETDTEAFF.

This sequence joins TRBV4-2 and TRBJ2-3, with TRBD2 identical over 14 bases. Germline V CDR1 and CDR2: LGHNA, YNFKEQ. V lost 5 bases, J lost 7 bases, and 14 bases stayed unmatched. The CDR3 covers 18 residues. The DNA for the CDR3 is TGTGCCAGCAGCGGACTAGCGGGAGGTTTGGCCCGTGGGAATACGCAGTATTTT. Translated: CASSGLAGGLARGNTQYF.

This chain connects TRBV2 to TRBJ1-1; D is uncertain. Germline V gives CDR1 SNHLY, CDR2 FYNNEI. This CDR3 comprises 14 residues. The V end was cut by 6 bases, the J end by 1 base, with 12 bases between. The CDR3 spells CASSIVRENTEAFF. The CDR3 nucleotides read TGTGCCAGCAGCATCGTCCGAGAGAACACTGAAGCTTTCTTT.

This sequence joins TRBV5-4 and TRBJ2-2; TRBD2 agrees at 9 bases. Looked up from germline, CDR1 is SGHNT and CDR2 is YYREEE (reference sequence). This CDR3 spans 16 amino acids. V shed 2 bases, J shed 5 bases, and the junction held 7 bases outside the gene matches. The CDR3 region has the DNA TGTGCCAGCAGCTTCGGGCTAGCGGGGAGGACCGGGGAGCTGTTTTTT. Its protein product is CASSFGLAGRTGELFF. Based on the CDR3 plus reference TRBV5-4 and TRBJ2-2, the full variable domain is ETGVTQSPTHLIKTRGQQVTLRCSSQSGHNTVSWYQQALGQGPQFIFQYYREEENGRGNFPPRFSGLQFPNYSSELNVNALELDDSALYLCASSFGLAGRTGELFFGEGSRLTVL.

The chain uses TRBV2 and TRBJ2-2, with 13 nucleotides matching TRBD2. Trimming cost V 6 bases and J 7 bases; bases outside gene matches: 5. The germline CDR1 and CDR2 sequences are SNHLY and FYNNEI. The CDR3 runs 15 residues. In nucleotides, the CDR3 is TGTGCCAGCAGGGGGACTAGCGGGGTGAGCGGGGAGCTGTTTTTT. It is translated as CASRGTSGVSGELFF.

The V call is TRBV12-3 or TRBV12-4, the J call TRBJ1-6; maybe TRBD1 (5 bases). V lost 2 bases, J lost 14 bases, and 10 bases lay in between. The CDR3 loop spans 12 amino acids. DNA for the CDR3: TGTGCCAGCAGTTTATTTCGGGGGGCCCTCCACTTT. The encoded protein is CASSLFRGALHF.

The V call is TRBV5-4, the J call TRBJ2-2; 10 nucleotides align to TRBD1. V lost 4 bases and J lost 1; bases outside the gene matches: 1. The CDR3 length is 15 residues. The V gene's germline CDR1 is SGHNT and CDR2 YYREEE (reference sequence). The CDR3 region has the DNA TGTGCCAGCAGCCGGGACAGGGGGAACACCGGGGAGCTGTTTTTT. It encodes CASSRDRGNTGELFF. The whole variable domain, filled in from reference TRBV5-4 and TRBJ2-2, reads ETGVTQSPTHLIKTRGQQVTLRCSSQSGHNTVSWYQQALGQGPQFIFQYYREEENGRGNFPPRFSGLQFPNYSSELNVNALELDDSALYLCASSRDRGNTGELFFGEGSRLTVL.

The V call is TRBV15, the J call TRBJ2-4, with D perhaps TRBD2 (5 bases). Germline lookup yields CDR1 LNHNV and CDR2 YYDKDF (reference sequence). The CDR3 has 14 residues. V lost 0 bases to trimming and J lost 8 bases, with 11 bases between them. This CDR3 is CATSRDRSGDIQYF. The CDR3 DNA is TGTGCCACCAGCAGAGATAGATCCGGGGACATTCAGTACTTC.

This clone was seen only once. V usage is TRBV11-3 and J usage is TRBJ2-3, with 9 bases fitting TRBD2. The CDR3 contains 17 residues. Germline V gene data show CDR1 as SGHNT and CDR2 as YENEEA. With V trimmed by 1 base and J by 0 bases, 5 bases remained unmatched. The CDR3 region is CASSLVPLAGSTDTQYF. CDR3 coding DNA: TGTGCCAGCAGCTTAGTCCCACTAGCGGGTAGCACAGATACGCAGTATTTT.

This clone was seen a few times. The chain couples TRBV9 to TRBJ1-4; maybe TRBD1 (5 bases). This CDR3 region has 17 residues. In germline, CDR1 is SGDLS, CDR2 YYNGEE. V was clipped by 3 bases and J by 3 bases, with 18 bases between them. CDR3 protein: CASSARNGAGANEKLFF. In DNA, the CDR3 is TGTGCCAGCAGCGCCCGAAACGGGGCGGGGGCTAATGAAAAACTGTTTTTT.

Only one count was recorded for this clone. The CDR3 is CASSQGTGEWYF. The CDR3 bases are TGCGCCAGCAGCCAAGGAACGGGAGAATGGTACTTC. The chain couples TRBV4-1 to TRBJ2-4; D perhaps matches TRBD2 (6 bases). The V gene lost 1 base and the J gene lost 15 bases, with 13 bases spanning the gap. CDR1 MGHRA and CDR2 YSYEKL come from the germline V gene. CDR3 length equals 12 residues.

The V call is TRBV5-1, the J call TRBJ2-1; 9 bases map to TRBD2. Germline CDR1 and CDR2: SGHRS and YFSETQ. This CDR3 spans 15 amino acids. V dropped 4 bases and J dropped 10; count of bases not matched to a gene: 12. The CDR3 coding sequence is TGCGCCAGCAGCGCGAGCGGGGGGCGACCTCTCGAGCAGTTCTTC. It yields the protein CASSASGGRPLEQFF.

The chain has TRBV28 and TRBJ2-7; no definite D call. CDR1 MDHEN and CDR2 SYDVKM come from the germline V gene. V lost 3 bases and J lost 5, with 11 bases in between. This CDR3 contains 13 residues. CDR3 sequence: CASSFPVENEQYF. The CDR3 bases are TGTGCCAGCAGTTTCCCGGTTGAGAACGAGCAGTACTTC.

The rearrangement links TRBV4-1 to TRBJ2-7; the match to TRBD2 covers 13 bases. V gave up 2 bases and J gave up 3 bases; unmatched junction bases: 1. The germline V gene encodes CDR1 MGHRA and CDR2 YSYEKL. The CDR3 loop spans 15 amino acids. CDR3 amino acids: CASSQWTSGGYEQYF. The CDR3 bases are TGCGCCAGCAGCCAATGGACTAGCGGGGGCTACGAGCAGTACTTC.